A selection of T cell receptor beta chains follows, all from one sample in a study of shared clonotypes between healthy human individuals. Profiling relied on immunoSEQ multiplex PCR, and the TCRdb table lists in-frame clones only, not all of them. The sample records hundreds of thousands of clones, 90% to 97% being singletons. Sequenced input: naive CD4+ T cells sorted from blood. The receptor source for this set is a woman aged 30 to 39 in good health. Each CDR3 is given with its conserved first and last residue. A D gene is named only where the DNA matches it firmly.

>-|TRBV11-3|15|TRBJ1-3
CASNIGAGGGNTIYF
>TRBD1|TRBV30|15|TRBJ1-4
CAWTGGQGLIGKLFF
>-|TRBV5-4|17|TRBJ1-4
CASSLRVGGRGLEKLFF
>TRBD2|TRBV5-1|15|TRBJ2-1
CASSSSAGEGNEQFF
>-|TRBV5-1|15|TRBJ2-1
CASSSSGYTYNEQFF
>TRBD2|TRBV18|16|TRBJ2-5
CASSRSLAENLGTQYF
>-|TRBV30|12|TRBJ2-3
CAWRLSPDTQYF
>-|TRBV18|14|TRBJ2-2
CASSPGGNTGELFF
>-|TRBV4-1|10|TRBJ2-1
CASSPHEQFF
>-|TRBV7-9|13|TRBJ1-2
CASSFINGDGYTF
>-|TRBV29-1|14|TRBJ2-7
CSVEDNGGGGEQYF
>TRBD2|TRBV11-2|16|TRBJ2-1
CASRGLGLATYNEQFF
>-|TRBV7-9|13|TRBJ2-1
CASSPSSADEQFF
>-|TRBV27|14|TRBJ2-2
CASSSGAYAGELFF
>TRBD2|TRBV6-5|14|TRBJ2-1
CASSPGLAGGEQFF
>-|TRBV7-6|14|TRBJ2-7
CASSLGTDRYEQYF
>-|TRBV21-1|14|TRBJ1-1
CASSMKESNTEAFF
>TRBD1|TRBV11-3|17|TRBJ2-5
CASSPGLTGGRQETQYF
>TRBD1|TRBV4-1|18|TRBJ2-5
CASSQDRGQGANWETQYF
>-|TRBV18|17|TRBJ2-6
CASSLTLDGSGANVLTF
>-|TRBV29-1|12|TRBJ2-7
CSVARGSYEQYF
>-|TRBV19|17|TRBJ2-2
CASSIVGTYANTGELFF
>TRBD1|TRBV2|12|TRBJ1-1
CASSEGGSEAFF
>-|TRBV28|17|TRBJ2-7
CASSFPFLTGRTYEQYF
>-|TRBV18|13|TRBJ1-4
CASSPGVWEKLFF
>-|TRBV27|14|TRBJ2-1
CASSPWDRRNRQFF
>TRBD2|TRBV10-3|14|TRBJ2-1
CATESTSGRHEQFF
>TRBD2|TRBV11-2|18|TRBJ2-6
CASSSLAGGRSGANVLTF
>TRBD2|TRBV7-8|14|TRBJ2-1
CASSPWAGDNEQFF
>-|TRBV4-1|12|TRBJ2-3
CASSHPADTQYF
>-|TRBV10-1|13|TRBJ1-5
CASSETGAQPQHF
>-|TRBV2|12|TRBJ2-7
CASRWGDYEQYF
>-|TRBV6-5|16|TRBJ2-7
CASSYQSVAGDREQYF
>TRBD1|TRBV2|16|TRBJ2-7
CASSEVGTGGPYEQYF
>-|TRBV6-5|15|TRBJ1-2
CASRPFAGTHYGYTF
>-|TRBV6-1|12|TRBJ1-5
CASSEINQPQHF
>TRBD2|TRBV9|15|TRBJ2-3
CASSVEGLDTDTQYF
>-|TRBV7-9|16|TRBJ2-1
CASSSGWELKYNEQFF
>TRBD2|TRBV11-3|15|TRBJ2-4
CASSLSAGGHDIQYF
>TRBD1|TRBV19|16|TRBJ2-3
CASSTRQGTLPDTQYF
>-|TRBV20-1|11|-
CSAPREYEQYF
>TRBD2|TRBV18|17|TRBJ2-1
CASSAVVTTGRSNEQFF
>-|TRBV6-5|14|TRBJ1-2
CASSSQETNYGYTF
>-|TRBV6-1|14|TRBJ2-7
CASSALGVSYEQYF
>-|TRBV7-3|15|TRBJ2-2
CASSSHRVEGGELFF
>-|TRBV5-4|17|TRBJ1-1
CASSLGVFGFRNTEAFF